These 10 T cell receptor beta chains were all obtained from the same sample, sequenced in a study of blood T cell repertoires in COVID-19. Clones were sequenced by immunoSEQ multiplex PCR, and TCRdb holds only the in-frame ones, with some missing. The table lists 150,000 to 200,000 clones, 85% to 95% of them singletons. The source material was peripheral blood. These receptors originate from a woman aged 60-75 years with COVID-19, enrolled during active disease.

The chain links TRBV27 to TRBJ2-3, with 7 bases that match TRBD2. CDR1 and CDR2 from the germline V gene are MNHEY and SMNVEV (reference sequence). The trim removed 5 bases at V and 0 bases at J, leaving 11 bases unmatched. The length of the CDR3 is 17 residues. The CDR3 region is CASSPEGRGTSTDTQYF. DNA for the CDR3: TGTGCCAGCAGTCCAGAGGGGCGGGGGACTAGCACAGATACGCAGTATTTT.

The V call is TRBV7-3, the J call TRBJ2-7; perhaps TRBD2 as D (5 bases). The germline V gene has CDR1 SGHTA and CDR2 FQGTGA. V was shortened by 1 base and J by 7 bases, with 17 bases between the two germline ends. This CDR3 has 15 residues. CDR3 sequence reads: CASSLNGRPTGEQYF. CDR3 coding DNA: TGTGCCAGCAGCTTAAATGGACGTCCGACGGGGGAGCAGTACTTC.

This sequence joins TRBV7-2 and TRBJ1-5, with TRBD1 matching 7 bases. V shed 2 bases, J shed 3 bases, and the junction held 4 bases outside the gene matches. Germline V gene data show CDR1 as SGHTA and CDR2 as FQGNSA. The length of the CDR3 is 15 residues. CDR3 in DNA: TGTGCCAGCAGCTTACAAGGGACAGCCAATCAGCCCCAGCATTTT. It translates to CASSLQGTANQPQHF.

The chain recombines TRBV6-5 with TRBJ2-1, with D tentatively TRBD2 (6 bases). The CDR3 totals 12 residues. V shed 0 bases and J shed 15 bases, with 12 bases lying between them. Germline CDR1 MNHEY, CDR2 SVGAGI. The CDR3 sequence: CASSYSEGRTFF. DNA of the CDR3: TGTGCCAGCAGTTACTCGGAGGGAAGGACGTTCTTC.

The CDR3 nucleotides are TGCAGCGTTGAAGTTGGGGACAGGGGCACTGAAGCTTTCTTT. This sequence encodes CSVEVGDRGTEAFF. This chain joins TRBV29-1 and TRBJ1-1; TRBD1 matches 10 bases. Trimming took 1 base from V and 4 from J; bases not matched to a gene: 3. Germline lookup yields CDR1 SQVTM and CDR2 ANQGSEA. CDR3 size: 14 residues.

The chain combines TRBV19 with TRBJ2-1, with D perhaps matching TRBD2 (6 bases). This CDR3 is built from 13 residues. V lost 8 bases and J 4 bases, leaving 12 bases between the germline ends. Germline-derived CDR1 and CDR2 are LNHDA and SQIVND (reference sequence). The CDR3: CASSLAVYNEQFF. The CDR3 nucleotides read TGTGCCAGTTCTTTAGCGGTTTACAATGAGCAGTTCTTC.

Details on this clone: Other DNA sequences of this sample code for an identical CDR3. This sequence joins TRBV19 and TRBJ1-1; TRBD1 might be the D (6 bases). CDR1 and CDR2 (germline): LNHDA, SQIVND (reference sequence). V was pared by 6 bases and J by 0 bases, with 11 bases between. There are 14 residues in the CDR3. The CDR3 protein is CASSPQGLNTEAFF. The CDR3 region has the DNA TGTGCCAGTAGCCCACAGGGCCTGAACACTGAAGCTTTCTTT.

The chain is built from TRBV5-4 and TRBJ2-5; a possible D gene is TRBD2 (5 bases). Trimming cost V 4 bases and J 3 bases, with 13 bases left between them. CDR1 and CDR2 from the germline V gene are SGHNT and YYREEE (reference sequence). The CDR3 is made up of 14 amino acids. The CDR3 DNA sequence: TGTGCCAGCAGCCGTGCCCGGGAAGAAGAGACCCAGTACTTC. This encodes CASSRAREEETQYF.

The gene calls are TRBV5-1 and TRBJ1-1; D not resolved. This CDR3 comprises 13 residues. Germline lookup yields CDR1 SGHRS and CDR2 YFSETQ. V dropped 0 bases and J dropped 11 bases, with 14 bases sitting between them. CDR3 nucleotide sequence: TGCGCCAGCAGCTTGGCGAACGAGTCGGGGGCTTTCTTT. Translated, it gives CASSLANESGAFF.

This chain links TRBV27 with TRBJ1-6, with D hard to call. The CDR3 is 14 amino acids. CDR1 and CDR2 from the germline V gene are MNHEY and SMNVEV (reference sequence). V was pared by 6 bases and J by 9 bases, with 15 bases between. The CDR3 protein is CASRPETGRSPLHF. DNA for the CDR3: TGTGCCAGCAGACCTGAAACTGGGCGTTCACCCCTCCACTTT.